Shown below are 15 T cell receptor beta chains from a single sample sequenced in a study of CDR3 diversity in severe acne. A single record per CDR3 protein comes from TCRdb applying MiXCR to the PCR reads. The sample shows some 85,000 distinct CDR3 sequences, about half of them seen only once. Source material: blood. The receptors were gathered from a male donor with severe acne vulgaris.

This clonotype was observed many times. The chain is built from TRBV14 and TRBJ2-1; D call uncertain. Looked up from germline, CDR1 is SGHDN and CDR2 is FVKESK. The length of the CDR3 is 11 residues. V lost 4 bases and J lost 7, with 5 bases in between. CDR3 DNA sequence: TGTGCCAGCAGCCCTGGTAATGAGCAGTTCTTC. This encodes CASSPGNEQFF.

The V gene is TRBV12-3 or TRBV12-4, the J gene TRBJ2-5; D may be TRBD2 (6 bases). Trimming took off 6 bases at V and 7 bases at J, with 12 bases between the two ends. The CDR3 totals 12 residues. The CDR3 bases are TGTGCCAGCAGGGGGACTCGCGGGACCCAGTACTTC. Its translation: CASRGTRGTQYF.

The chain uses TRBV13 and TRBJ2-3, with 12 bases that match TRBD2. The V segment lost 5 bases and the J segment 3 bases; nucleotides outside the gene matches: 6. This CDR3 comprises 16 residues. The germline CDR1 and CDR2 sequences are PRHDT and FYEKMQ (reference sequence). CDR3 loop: CASSTRTSGKTDTQYF. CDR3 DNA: TGTGCCAGCAGCACCCGGACTAGCGGGAAGACAGATACGCAGTATTTT.

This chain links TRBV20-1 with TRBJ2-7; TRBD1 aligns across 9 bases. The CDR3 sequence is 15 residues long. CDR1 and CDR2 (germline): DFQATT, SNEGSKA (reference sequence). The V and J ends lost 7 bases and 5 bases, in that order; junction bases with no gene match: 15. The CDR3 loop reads CSGIEWGQGDHEQYF. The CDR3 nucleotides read TGCAGTGGGATAGAATGGGGACAGGGTGACCACGAGCAGTACTTC.

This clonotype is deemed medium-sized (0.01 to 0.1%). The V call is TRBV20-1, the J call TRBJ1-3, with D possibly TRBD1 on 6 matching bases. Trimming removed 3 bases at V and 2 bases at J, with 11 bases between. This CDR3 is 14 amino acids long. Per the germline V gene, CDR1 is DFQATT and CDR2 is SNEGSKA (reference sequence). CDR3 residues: CSASLGGPGNTIYF. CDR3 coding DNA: TGCAGTGCTAGTTTGGGGGGCCCTGGAAACACCATATATTTT.

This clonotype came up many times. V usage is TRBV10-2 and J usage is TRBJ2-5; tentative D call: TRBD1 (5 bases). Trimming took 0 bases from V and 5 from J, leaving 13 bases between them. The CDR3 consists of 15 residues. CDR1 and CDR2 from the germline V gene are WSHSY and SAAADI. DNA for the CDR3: TGCGCCAGCAGTGAGTCGCTAGGGGCAGGGGAGACCCAGTACTTC. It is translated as CASSESLGAGETQYF.

The CDR3 protein is CASRTGVNGYTF. The CDR3 bases are TGTGCCAGCAGAACGGGGGTTAATGGCTACACCTTC. V usage is TRBV6-2 or TRBV6-3 and J usage is TRBJ1-2, with D possibly matching TRBD1 (5 bases). The CDR3 covers 12 residues. Germline CDR1 reads MNHEY; CDR2 reads SVGEGT. Trimming stripped 6 bases from V and 6 bases from J, with 11 bases between.

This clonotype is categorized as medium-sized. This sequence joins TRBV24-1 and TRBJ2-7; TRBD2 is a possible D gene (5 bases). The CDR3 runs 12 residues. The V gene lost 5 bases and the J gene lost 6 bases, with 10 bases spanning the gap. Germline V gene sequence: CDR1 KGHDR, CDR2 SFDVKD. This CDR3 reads CATSGEGFEQYF. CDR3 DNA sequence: TGTGCCACCAGTGGCGAGGGATTCGAGCAGTACTTC.

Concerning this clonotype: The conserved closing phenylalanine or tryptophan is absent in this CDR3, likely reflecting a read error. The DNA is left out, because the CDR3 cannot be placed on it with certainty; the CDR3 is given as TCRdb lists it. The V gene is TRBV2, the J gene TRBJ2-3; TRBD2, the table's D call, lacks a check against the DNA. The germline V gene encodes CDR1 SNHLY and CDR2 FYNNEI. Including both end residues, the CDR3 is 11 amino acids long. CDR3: CASSVGTLDSL.

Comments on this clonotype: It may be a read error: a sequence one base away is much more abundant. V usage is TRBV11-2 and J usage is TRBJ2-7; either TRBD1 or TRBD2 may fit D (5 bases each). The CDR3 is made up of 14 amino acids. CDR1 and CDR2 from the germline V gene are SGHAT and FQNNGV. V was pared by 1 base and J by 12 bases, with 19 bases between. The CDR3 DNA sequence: TGTGCCAGCAGCTTAGGCCCCCATTGGGACGCCTCGTACTTC. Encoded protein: CASSLGPHWDASYF. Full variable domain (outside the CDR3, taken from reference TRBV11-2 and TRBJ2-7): EAGVAQSPRYKIIEKRQSVAFWCNPISGHATLYWYQQILGQGPKLLIQFQNNGVVDDSQLPKDRFSAERLKGVDSTLKIQPAKLEDSAVYLCASSLGPHWDASYFGPGTRLTVT.

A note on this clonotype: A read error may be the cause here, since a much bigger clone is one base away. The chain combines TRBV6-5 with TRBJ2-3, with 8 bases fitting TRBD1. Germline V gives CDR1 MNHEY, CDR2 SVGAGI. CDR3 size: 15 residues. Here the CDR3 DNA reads TGTGCCAGCACCGCGACAGGGGCTACCACAGATACGCGGTATTTT. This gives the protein CASTATGATTDTRYF.

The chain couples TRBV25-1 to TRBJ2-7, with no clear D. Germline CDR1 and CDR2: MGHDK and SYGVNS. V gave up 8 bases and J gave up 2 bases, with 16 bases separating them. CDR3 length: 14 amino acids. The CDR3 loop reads CASRLAVHTYEQYF. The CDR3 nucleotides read TGTGCCAGCCGCTTGGCGGTACATACCTACGAGCAGTACTTC.

The CDR3: CASSLAETGDYGYTF. The DNA of the CDR3 is TGTGCCAGCAGCCTAGCGGAGACAGGGGACTATGGCTACACCTTC. V usage is TRBV4-2 and J usage is TRBJ1-2, with 8 bases fitting TRBD1. V lost 4 bases and J lost 3; bases outside the gene matches: 7. Germline V lookup: CDR1 LGHNA, CDR2 YNFKEQ. The CDR3 extends over 15 amino acids.

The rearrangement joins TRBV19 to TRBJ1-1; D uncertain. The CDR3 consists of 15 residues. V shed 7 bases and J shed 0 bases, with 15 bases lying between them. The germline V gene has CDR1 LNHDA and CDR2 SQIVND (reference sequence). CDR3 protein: CASTRRAEMNTEAFF. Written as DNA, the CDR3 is TGTGCCAGTACCCGGCGGGCAGAGATGAACACTGAAGCTTTCTTT.

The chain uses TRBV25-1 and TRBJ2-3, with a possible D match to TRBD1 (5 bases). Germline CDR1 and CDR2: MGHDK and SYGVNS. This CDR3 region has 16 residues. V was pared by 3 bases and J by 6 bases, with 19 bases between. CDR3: CASSDILVVGADTQYF. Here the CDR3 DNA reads TGTGCCAGCAGTGATATTCTAGTGGTAGGGGCGGATACGCAGTATTTT.